This paragraph covers one T cell receptor (beta chain) sequence. The treatment is: oral pan-JAK inhibitor, 5-10 mg twice daily. This entry is derived from a study of CD8+ T cells in alopecia areata. Once RNA had been extracted, it was reverse transcribed into cDNA to act as the sequencing template. TCRdb keeps only in-frame clones here, not all; method: immunoSEQ multiplex PCR. The data show 150,000 to 250,000 clones, roughly 60% seen once. The CDR3 is made up of 12 amino acids. Trimming took off 6 bases at V and 5 bases at J, with 9 bases between the two ends. The germline V gene has CDR1 SNHLY and CDR2 FYNNEI.

The chain carries TRBV2 and TRBJ2-3; D might be TRBD1 (6 bases). This TCR was recovered from a human donor with alopecia areata. This specimen was CD4+ T cells sorted from blood, taken at week 24, from a patient treated with tofacitinib. Here the CDR3 DNA reads TGTGCCAGCAGCGAGGGGGAAGATACGCAGTATTTT. As protein: CASSEGEDTQYF. The full variable domain, completed using reference TRBV2 and TRBJ2-3, is EPEVTQTPSHQVTQMGQEVILRCVPISNHLYFYWYRQILGQKVEFLVSFYNNEISEKSEIFDDQFSVERPDGSNFTLKIRSTKLEDSAMYFCASSEGEDTQYFGPGTRLTVL.